Listed below are T cell receptor beta chains from one sample, sequenced in a study of blood T cells in healthy people across ages. TCRdb re-analysed the 5' RACE reads in MiXCR, keeping a single row per CDR3 protein. In the table there are over 1,200,000 distinct CDR3 sequences, 59% of which are singletons. Sequences were obtained from blood. The receptor set was obtained from a man aged 18 to 30 in good health. CDR3s include the opening cysteine and the closing phenylalanine or tryptophan. Fields, in order: D gene, V gene, clone size, J gene, CDR3 DNA, CDR3 protein. The D gene is left open where the match is weak. Size is stated for part of the rows, as once, few or many counts, or as a class when the clone is expanded.

D gene: .; V gene: TRBV5-1; clone size: .; J gene: TRBJ2-7; CDR3 DNA: TGCGCCAGCGGCCCCGACAGGGGAGGGTACGAGCAGTACTTC; CDR3 protein: CASGPDRGGYEQYF
D gene: .; V gene: TRBV7-9; clone size: few; J gene: TRBJ1-2; CDR3 DNA: TGTGCCAGCAGCTTAGTCGGGCACTTCTATGGCTACACCTTC; CDR3 protein: CASSLVGHFYGYTF
D gene: .; V gene: TRBV12-3/TRBV12-4; clone size: .; J gene: TRBJ1-2; CDR3 DNA: TGTGCCAGCAACTCGTATGGTCCTTCACAATATGGCTACACCTTC; CDR3 protein: CASNSYGPSQYGYTF
D gene: .; V gene: TRBV7-2; clone size: .; J gene: TRBJ2-7; CDR3 DNA: TGTGCCAGCAGCTTAACCAACTGCGAGCAGTACTTC; CDR3 protein: CASSLTNCEQYF
D gene: .; V gene: TRBV20-1; clone size: .; J gene: TRBJ2-1; CDR3 DNA: TGCAGTGCTGCTCACGGGGGGCCGACGGCCTACAATGAGCAGTTCTTC; CDR3 protein: CSAAHGGPTAYNEQFF
D gene: .; V gene: TRBV6-6; clone size: .; J gene: TRBJ2-1; CDR3 DNA: TGTGCCAGCAGCAAGGGACTACCAAGGGGGGTATACAATGAGCAGTTCTTC; CDR3 protein: CASSKGLPRGVYNEQFF
D gene: .; V gene: TRBV20-1; clone size: .; J gene: TRBJ1-2; CDR3 DNA: TGCAGTGCTAACCCGACGGCTAACTATGGCTACACCTTC; CDR3 protein: CSANPTANYGYTF
D gene: TRBD2; V gene: TRBV18; clone size: .; J gene: TRBJ2-1; CDR3 DNA: TGTGCCAGCTCACTTAGCGGGAGAGGGAACAATGAGCAGTTCTTC; CDR3 protein: CASSLSGRGNNEQFF
D gene: TRBD2; V gene: TRBV20-1; clone size: .; J gene: TRBJ2-7; CDR3 DNA: TGCAGTGGTACACTAGCGGGAATAGGCTACGAGCAGTACTTC; CDR3 protein: CSGTLAGIGYEQYF
D gene: TRBD2; V gene: TRBV27; clone size: few; J gene: TRBJ2-7; CDR3 DNA: TGTGCCAGCAGTTCCCCTTTCGGGGACTACTACGAGCAGTACTTC; CDR3 protein: CASSSPFGDYYEQYF
D gene: TRBD1; V gene: TRBV7-9; clone size: .; J gene: TRBJ1-4; CDR3 DNA: TGTGCCAGCAGCACCCGACAGGGGTCGATTGAAAAACTGTTTTTT; CDR3 protein: CASSTRQGSIEKLFF
D gene: TRBD2; V gene: TRBV9; clone size: once; J gene: TRBJ2-1; CDR3 DNA: TGTGCCAGCAGCGTAGGCGGGGGGGCGTGGAATGAGCAGTTCTTC; CDR3 protein: CASSVGGGAWNEQFF
D gene: .; V gene: TRBV7-2; clone size: few; J gene: TRBJ2-3; CDR3 DNA: TGTGCCAGCAGCCCTGCCCGAGATACGCAGTATTTT; CDR3 protein: CASSPARDTQYF
D gene: .; V gene: TRBV29-1; clone size: .; J gene: TRBJ2-3; CDR3 DNA: TGCAGCGTGTCGGGACTGAGCACAGATACGCAGTATTTT; CDR3 protein: CSVSGLSTDTQYF
D gene: TRBD1; V gene: TRBV7-9; clone size: .; J gene: TRBJ2-5; CDR3 DNA: TGTGCCAGCCGGGACAGGGGGGGACTAGATGAGACCCAGTACTTC; CDR3 protein: CASRDRGGLDETQYF
D gene: TRBD2; V gene: TRBV27; clone size: .; J gene: TRBJ2-4; CDR3 DNA: TGTGCCAGCAGTCGCTACAGCGGGAGTAGGGAGCAGTACTTC; CDR3 protein: CASSRYSGSREQYF
D gene: .; V gene: TRBV6-5; clone size: .; J gene: TRBJ2-1; CDR3 DNA: TGTGCCAGCAGTTCCCGGGACAAGTACTACAATGAGCAGTTCTTC; CDR3 protein: CASSSRDKYYNEQFF
D gene: .; V gene: TRBV27; clone size: few; J gene: TRBJ1-5; CDR3 DNA: TGTGCCAGCAGTTCCGCCGATCCTAATCAGCCCCAGCATTTT; CDR3 protein: CASSSADPNQPQHF
D gene: TRBD1; V gene: TRBV11-2; clone size: .; J gene: TRBJ1-2; CDR3 DNA: TGTGCCAGCAGCTCGCCGGGACAGGCTCATGGCTACACCTTC; CDR3 protein: CASSSPGQAHGYTF
D gene: TRBD1; V gene: TRBV7-2; clone size: few; J gene: TRBJ2-1; CDR3 DNA: TGTGCCAGCAGCCGAGACAGGGGATCCTACAATGAGCAGTTCTTC; CDR3 protein: CASSRDRGSYNEQFF
D gene: TRBD1; V gene: TRBV10-3; clone size: .; J gene: TRBJ2-3; CDR3 DNA: TGTGCCATCAGTGGGCAGGGACAGGGGGCAGATACGCAGTATTTT; CDR3 protein: CAISGQGQGADTQYF
D gene: TRBD1; V gene: TRBV4-1; clone size: .; J gene: TRBJ1-1; CDR3 DNA: TGCGCCAGCACCCAAGACAGGGCGAGACACACTGAAGCTTTCTTT; CDR3 protein: CASTQDRARHTEAFF
D gene: .; V gene: TRBV2; clone size: .; J gene: TRBJ2-3; CDR3 DNA: TGTGCCAGCAGTCCAGACAGAAGCTACACAGATACGCAGTATTTT; CDR3 protein: CASSPDRSYTDTQYF
D gene: TRBD1; V gene: TRBV3-1; clone size: .; J gene: TRBJ2-3; CDR3 DNA: TGTGCCAGCAGCCAATTTAACAGGGGAGTTGATACGCAGTATTTT; CDR3 protein: CASSQFNRGVDTQYF
D gene: TRBD1; V gene: TRBV7-9; clone size: .; J gene: TRBJ1-4; CDR3 DNA: TGTGCCAGCAGCGACGGGACAGGGCTTAATGAAAAACTGTTTTTT; CDR3 protein: CASSDGTGLNEKLFF
D gene: TRBD2; V gene: TRBV27; clone size: .; J gene: TRBJ2-7; CDR3 DNA: TGTGCCAGCAGCATAACACGAGCGGGAGGAAGGTACGAGCAGTACTTC; CDR3 protein: CASSITRAGGRYEQYF
D gene: TRBD2; V gene: TRBV10-3; clone size: once; J gene: TRBJ2-7; CDR3 DNA: TGTGCCATCAGTGAGATCCCTAGCGGGAACTACGAGCAGTACTTC; CDR3 protein: CAISEIPSGNYEQYF
D gene: TRBD1; V gene: TRBV10-3; clone size: once; J gene: TRBJ1-4; CDR3 DNA: TGTGCCATCAGTGCGGGACAGGGGCCCCTAGGTCATGAAAAACTGTTTTTT; CDR3 protein: CAISAGQGPLGHEKLFF
D gene: .; V gene: TRBV29-1; clone size: .; J gene: TRBJ1-2; CDR3 DNA: TGCAGCGTTGAGCCTACAGTGAATTATGGCTACACCTTC; CDR3 protein: CSVEPTVNYGYTF
D gene: .; V gene: TRBV5-1; clone size: few; J gene: TRBJ2-1; CDR3 DNA: TGCGCCAGCAGCCCGGGCGCGGGTCTAGGGCGGAATGAGCAGTTCTTC; CDR3 protein: CASSPGAGLGRNEQFF
D gene: TRBD2; V gene: TRBV5-1; clone size: .; J gene: TRBJ2-2; CDR3 DNA: TGCGCCAGCAGCTTGGCTAGCGGCGCTCCGTACACCGGGGAGCTGTTTTTT; CDR3 protein: CASSLASGAPYTGELFF
D gene: TRBD2; V gene: TRBV4-1; clone size: .; J gene: TRBJ2-3; CDR3 DNA: TGCGCCAGCAGCCACCGACGGCGGGGGGAATCAGATACGCAGTATTTT; CDR3 protein: CASSHRRRGESDTQYF
D gene: .; V gene: TRBV10-3; clone size: .; J gene: TRBJ1-5; CDR3 DNA: TGTGCCTCCGGGGAGCCCCAGCATTTT; CDR3 protein: CASGEPQHF
D gene: TRBD2; V gene: TRBV10-3; clone size: .; J gene: TRBJ2-1; CDR3 DNA: TGTGCCATCAGTGGGGAGACTAGCGGGGGCAATGAGCAGTTCTTC; CDR3 protein: CAISGETSGGNEQFF
D gene: .; V gene: TRBV5-1; clone size: .; J gene: TRBJ2-5; CDR3 DNA: TGCGCCAGCAGGGACGGAGCGGGCCTGTACCAAGAGACCCAGTACTTC; CDR3 protein: CASRDGAGLYQETQYF
D gene: TRBD2; V gene: TRBV20-1; clone size: .; J gene: TRBJ2-7; CDR3 DNA: TGCAGTGCTCGCCCCGGGGAGGGCAGGTCCTACGAGCAGTACTTC; CDR3 protein: CSARPGEGRSYEQYF
D gene: .; V gene: TRBV29-1; clone size: few; J gene: TRBJ2-7; CDR3 DNA: TGCAGCGTTGGGATAGACAACTCCTACGAGCAGTACTTC; CDR3 protein: CSVGIDNSYEQYF
D gene: .; V gene: TRBV29-1; clone size: .; J gene: TRBJ2-4; CDR3 DNA: TGCAGCGTCAAAGGGCAGGGTGGTTGGGAGCAGTACTTC; CDR3 protein: CSVKGQGGWEQYF
D gene: TRBD1; V gene: TRBV7-9; clone size: many; J gene: TRBJ2-7; CDR3 DNA: TGTGCCAGCAGCCCCGACAGGGACGAGCAGTACTTC; CDR3 protein: CASSPDRDEQYF
D gene: .; V gene: TRBV7-2; clone size: .; J gene: TRBJ1-2; CDR3 DNA: TGTGCCAGCAGCTTGGGGGTCTGGGACGTTGCAAACTATGGCTACACCTTC; CDR3 protein: CASSLGVWDVANYGYTF
D gene: .; V gene: TRBV27; clone size: few; J gene: TRBJ2-1; CDR3 DNA: TGTGCCAGCAGTTTATACGGCGGAAGCTCCTACAATGAGCAGTTCTTC; CDR3 protein: CASSLYGGSSYNEQFF